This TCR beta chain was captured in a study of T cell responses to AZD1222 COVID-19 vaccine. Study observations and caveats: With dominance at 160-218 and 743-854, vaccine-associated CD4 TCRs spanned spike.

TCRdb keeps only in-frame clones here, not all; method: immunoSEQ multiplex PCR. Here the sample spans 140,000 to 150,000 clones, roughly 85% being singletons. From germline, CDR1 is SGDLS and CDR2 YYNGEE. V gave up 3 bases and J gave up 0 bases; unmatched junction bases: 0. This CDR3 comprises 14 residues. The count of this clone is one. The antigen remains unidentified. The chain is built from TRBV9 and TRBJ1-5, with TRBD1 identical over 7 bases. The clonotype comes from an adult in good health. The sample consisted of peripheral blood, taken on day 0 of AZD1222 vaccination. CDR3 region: CASSDRGSNQPQHF. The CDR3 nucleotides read TGTGCCAGCAGCGACAGGGGTAGCAATCAGCCCCAGCATTTT.